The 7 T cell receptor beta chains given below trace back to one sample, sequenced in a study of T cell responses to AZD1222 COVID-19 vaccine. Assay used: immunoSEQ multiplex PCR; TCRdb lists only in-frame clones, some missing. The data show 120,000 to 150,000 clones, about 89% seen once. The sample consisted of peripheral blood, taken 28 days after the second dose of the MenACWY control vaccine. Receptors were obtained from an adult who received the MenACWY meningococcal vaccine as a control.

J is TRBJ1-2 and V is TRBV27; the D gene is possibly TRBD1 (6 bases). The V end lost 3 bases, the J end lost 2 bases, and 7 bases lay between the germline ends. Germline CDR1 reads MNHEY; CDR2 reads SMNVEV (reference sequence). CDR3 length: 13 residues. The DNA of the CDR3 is TGTGCCAGCAGTTTCGGGACAAACTATGGCTACACCTTC. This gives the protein CASSFGTNYGYTF.

The CDR3 region is CASRGQGLSYEQYF. The DNA for the CDR3 is TGTGCCAGCAGGGGACAGGGTCTGTCCTACGAGCAGTACTTC. The V call is TRBV6-5, the J call TRBJ2-7, with TRBD1 matching 9 bases. V was pared by 6 bases and J by 1 base, with 4 bases of the junction left unmatched. In germline, CDR1 is MNHEY, CDR2 SVGAGI. The CDR3 has 14 amino acids.

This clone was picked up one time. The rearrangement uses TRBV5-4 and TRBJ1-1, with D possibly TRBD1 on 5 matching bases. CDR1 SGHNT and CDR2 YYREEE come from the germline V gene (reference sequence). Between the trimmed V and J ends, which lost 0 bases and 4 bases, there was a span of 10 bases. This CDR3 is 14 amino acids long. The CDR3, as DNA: TGTGCCAGCAGCTTGGGATCAGGGACCACTGAAGCTTTCTTT. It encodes CASSLGSGTTEAFF.

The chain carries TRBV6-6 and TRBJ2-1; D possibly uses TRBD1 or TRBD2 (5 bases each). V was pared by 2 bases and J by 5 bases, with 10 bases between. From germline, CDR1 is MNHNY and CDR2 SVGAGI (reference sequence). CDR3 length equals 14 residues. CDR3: CASSYPGANNEQFF. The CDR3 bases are TGTGCCAGCAGTTACCCCGGGGCAAACAATGAGCAGTTCTTC.

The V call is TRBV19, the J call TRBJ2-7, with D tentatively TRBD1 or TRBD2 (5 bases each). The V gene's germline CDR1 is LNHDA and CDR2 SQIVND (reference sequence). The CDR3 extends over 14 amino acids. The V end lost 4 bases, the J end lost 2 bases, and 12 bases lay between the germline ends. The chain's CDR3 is CASSTGRPPYEQYF. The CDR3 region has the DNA TGTGCCAGTAGTACGGGACGCCCACCCTACGAGCAGTACTTC.

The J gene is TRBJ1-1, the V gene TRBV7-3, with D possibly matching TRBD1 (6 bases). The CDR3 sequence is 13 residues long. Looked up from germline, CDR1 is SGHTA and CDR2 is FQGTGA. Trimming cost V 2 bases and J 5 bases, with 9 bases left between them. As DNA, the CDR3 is TGTGCCAGCAGCTTAGGGGGGCCGACTGAAGCTTTCTTT. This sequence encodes CASSLGGPTEAFF.

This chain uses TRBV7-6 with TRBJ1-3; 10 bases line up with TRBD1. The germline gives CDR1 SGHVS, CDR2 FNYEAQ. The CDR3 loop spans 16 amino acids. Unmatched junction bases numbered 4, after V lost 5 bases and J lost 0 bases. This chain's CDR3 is CASSVGQGSSGNTIYF. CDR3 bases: TGTGCCAGCAGCGTGGGACAGGGGTCCTCTGGAAACACCATATATTTT.